This T cell receptor (beta chain) was found in a study of identical twins. Each cDNA held unique molecular identifiers, and template switching gave it a universal primer site. Using its own MiXCR run on the 5' RACE reads, TCRdb lists one record per CDR3 protein. Of fewer than 500,000 distinct CDR3 sequences listed, approximately 25% are singletons. The germline CDR1 and CDR2 sequences are DFQATT and SNEGSKA (reference sequence). CDR3 length: 11 amino acids. Trimming pared 1 base from V and 8 bases from J, leaving 9 bases between. The sample also formed part of further work on T cells expressing NK-cell markers. That source adds: The TCR beta repertoires originated in sorted CD3+CD56+NKG2C+, CD3+CD56+NKG2C- and CD3+CD56-NKG2C+ T cells. The CD3+CD56-NKG2C+ fraction of a handful of donors was also led by these clonotypes.

The sequenced sample was CD4+ T cells sorted from blood. The receptor was isolated from a woman between 18 and 29 years old in good health. The rearrangement joins TRBV20-1 to TRBJ2-7; D not certain. CDR3 protein: CSARVYGQQYF. The CDR3 DNA reads TGCAGTGCTAGAGTGTATGGGCAGCAGTACTTC.